These T cell receptor beta chains were read from a single sample in a study of CD8 T cells in ankylosing spondylitis. In TCRdb, the 5' RACE reads were re-called with MiXCR into one record per CDR3 protein. This sample yields 700,000 to 1,000,000 distinct CDR3 sequences, of which roughly 10% are seen a single time; just over 0.5% belongs to the top ten. The specimen was blood, either unsorted or a sorted T cell fraction (not recorded which). Source of these receptors: a male donor with ankylosing spondylitis. CDR3s include the opening cysteine and the closing phenylalanine or tryptophan. The D gene is left open where the match is weak. Rows may omit the clone size; those that give it use once, few, many or a size class.

>.|TRBJ2-7|TRBV25-1|.
CASINRYLCEQYF
TGTGCCAGCATTAACAGATACCTTTGCGAGCAGTACTTC
>.|TRBJ1-2|TRBV4-3|TRBD1
CASSQNRGTSYGYTF
TGCGCCAGCAGCCAAAACAGGGGTACGAGCTATGGCTACACCTTC
>.|TRBJ2-5|TRBV5-1|.
CASKEREYLETQYF
TGCGCCAGCAAGGAACGGGAGTACTTAGAGACCCAGTACTTC
>.|TRBJ2-3|TRBV5-1|TRBD2
CASSPLTGTSGTDTQYF
TGCGCCAGCAGCCCACTAACCGGGACTAGCGGCACAGATACGCAGTATTTT
>many|TRBJ2-1|TRBV10-3|TRBD2
CAIRPGLAEAYNEQFF
TGTGCCATCAGGCCGGGACTAGCGGAAGCCTACAATGAGCAGTTCTTC
>few|TRBJ2-2|TRBV5-5|TRBD1
CASRFTQGAGELFF
TGTGCCAGCAGATTTACACAGGGGGCCGGGGAGCTGTTTTTT
>few|TRBJ2-4|TRBV7-3|TRBD1
CASSPGTGLAKNIQYF
TGTGCCAGCAGCCCCGGGACAGGGCTAGCCAAAAACATTCAGTACTTC
>.|TRBJ1-1|TRBV7-9|.
CASSSYRTANTEAFF
TGTGCCAGCAGCTCGTACCGGACAGCGAACACTGAAGCTTTCTTT
>.|TRBJ2-7|TRBV18|TRBD1
CASSPPGQGRAYEQYF
TGTGCCAGCTCACCACCCGGACAGGGTAGGGCCTACGAGCAGTACTTC
>.|TRBJ1-1|TRBV5-1|TRBD1
CASSPGGTANTEAFF
TGCGCCAGCAGCCCCGGGGGGACAGCGAACACTGAAGCTTTCTTT
>.|TRBJ1-1|TRBV6-1|.
CASSEAKGRPNTEAFF
TGTGCCAGCAGTGAAGCCAAGGGACGCCCGAACACTGAAGCTTTCTTT
>.|TRBJ1-1|TRBV7-8|.
CASSPSGLGAFF
TGTGCCAGCAGCCCCTCCGGGCTGGGAGCTTTCTTT
>.|TRBJ2-5|TRBV19|TRBD1
CASKSLRTGQETQYF
TGTGCCAGCAAGTCTCTAAGGACAGGGCAAGAGACCCAGTACTTC
>few|TRBJ2-1|TRBV7-8|TRBD2
CASSFGLAGGSEQFF
TGTGCCAGCAGCTTTGGTCTAGCGGGAGGCAGTGAGCAGTTCTTC
>.|TRBJ1-1|TRBV5-5|.
CASSLVPGERAFF
TGTGCCAGCAGCTTGGTTCCAGGGGAGAGAGCTTTCTTT
>.|TRBJ1-5|TRBV15|.
CATSSITGPQHF
TGTGCCACCAGCAGTATAACGGGGCCCCAGCATTTT
>few|TRBJ2-5|TRBV20-1|.
CSARGPGGRETQYF
TGCAGTGCTAGAGGCCCAGGGGGGCGGGAGACCCAGTACTTC
>.|TRBJ2-3|TRBV7-9|.
CASSPPGAGTQYF
TGTGCCAGCAGCCCGCCCGGGGCAGGTACGCAGTATTTT